Reported below is one TCR beta chain. This clone has just one count. Its antigen remains undetermined. No clone much larger than this one lies a single base away; base qualities are absent. This record belongs to a study of OX40 agonist ivuxolimab in advanced cancers. Broadly, across the study: The costimulatory receptor OX40 (CD134) was targeted by ivuxolimab, a fully human IgG2 agonistic monoclonal antibody. Intravenous ivuxolimab was administered to patients every 2 weeks at six dose levels: 0.01, 0.1, 0.3, 1.5, 3 and 10 mg/kg. Of the roughly 54 dose-escalation patients, hepatocellular carcinoma was present in approximately 20, melanoma in roughly 15, renal cell carcinoma in 9 and head and neck cancer in 9. In the dose-escalation cohort, 82.7% of patients were male, and the mean age was around 60 years, with a range of 23 to 79. Prior anti-PD-1, anti-PD-L1 or anti-CTLA-4 therapy was permitted, and checkpoint inhibitors had been received by roughly 42% of dose-escalation patients. Partial responses were achieved by three dose-escalation patients, of whom one had hepatocellular carcinoma and two had cutaneous melanoma. The point of sequencing TCRbeta in the periphery was to test whether ivuxolimab changed TCR sequence diversity and drove clonal T-cell expansion. The monotherapy dose-escalation portion (N of about 50 patients) of the phase I ivuxolimab trial is reported in the paper. What the authors observed across the whole study: At doses from 0.1 to 3.0 mg/kg, clonal expansion was seen in both CD4+ and CD8+ blood T cells between baseline and week 6. In partial responders in the 0.1-3.0 mg/kg groups, normalized peripheral clonal expansion was found to be among the lowest, especially among CD8+ T cells. Low levels of normalized T-cell clonal expansion were also shown by some nonresponding patients. After ivuxolimab, more expanded clones were found on average in CD8+ T cells than in CD4+ T cells. The antigen specificity of the clonally expanded peripheral T cells was not determined.

CDR1 and CDR2 were assigned from the germline V gene as MDHEN and SYDVKM. V has 11 bases trimmed and J has 7 bases trimmed; junction bases matching no gene number 10. There are 14 amino acids in the CDR3, from cysteine to phenylalanine inclusive. Of all the DNA, just the CDR3 is kept, 42 bases in frame from base 1. The trial excluded patients who had a history of autoimmune disease or who were on systemic immunosuppression. Peripheral blood for TCR sequencing was collected from all dose cohorts at baseline, on cycle 4 day 1, and on cycle 7 day 1. The samples were drawn from a first-in-human, open-label, multicenter phase I dose-escalation trial of ivuxolimab. The trial enrolled adults with locally advanced or metastatic head and neck squamous cell, hepatocellular, melanoma or renal cell carcinoma. CD4+ and CD8+ T cells were sorted separately from peripheral blood before TCR sequencing. Genomic DNA was isolated from the sorted cells so that the TCRbeta CDR3 region could be sequenced. The immunoSEQ Assay was used to sequence the TCRbeta CDR3 regions. TCRdb's version of the immuneACCESS table is confined to in-frame rearrangements and falls short of the full clone set. An unresolved V gene accounts for under half of the shortfall where checked; the remainder is of unknown origin. This sample holds 70,000 or so clones; approximately 91% were observed only once. The ten largest clones add up to more than 12% of the sample.

Sequencing used CD4+ or CD8+ T cells sorted from blood, obtained in a trial of the OX40 agonist ivuxolimab. The receptor comes from an adult with an advanced solid tumor such as melanoma, head and neck, liver or kidney cancer. Here the chain combines TRBV28 and TRBJ2-6; 8 nucleotides in the junction match TRBD1. The nucleotide sequence reads TGTGCCTTTCAACAGGGGGATAATGCCAACGTCCTGACTTTC. The translation is CAFQQGDNANVLTF. The entire variable domain, with the stretches around the CDR3 drawn from the reference TRBV28 and TRBJ2-6 proteins, is DVKVTQSSRYLVKRTGEKVFLECVQDMDHENMFWYRQDPGLGLRLIYFSYDVKMKEKGDIPEGYSVSREKKERFSLILESASTNQTSMYLCAFQQGDNANVLTFGAGSRLTVL.